These 13 T cell receptor beta chains were all obtained from the same sample, sequenced in a study of CD8 T cells in Susac syndrome. The RNA, about 0.5 to 1 ug, was put through reverse transcription using random hexamers. TCRdb itself ran the immunoSEQ multiplex PCR reads through MiXCR, one entry per CDR3 protein. The sample holds about 200,000 distinct CDR3 sequences, almost 96% seen once. The sample comprised CD4+ T cells from PBMCs. The receptors were gathered from a human donor with multiple sclerosis.

Only one count was recorded for this clonotype. The chain uses TRBV30 and TRBJ1-5, with D maybe TRBD1 (5 bases). This CDR3 has 13 residues. Trimming took off 1 base at V and 5 bases at J, with 9 bases between the two ends. Germline CDR1 GTSNPN, CDR2 SVGIG (reference sequence). The CDR3 protein is CAWSGGRDQPQHF. The CDR3 DNA is TGTGCCTGGAGTGGCGGCAGGGATCAGCCCCAGCATTTT.

This chain connects TRBV6-6 to TRBJ2-1; TRBD1 agrees at 12 bases. Germline V CDR1 and CDR2: MNHNY, SVGAGI (reference sequence). The CDR3 extends over 15 amino acids. Unmatched junction bases numbered 9, after V lost 7 bases and J lost 8 bases. This chain's CDR3 is CASILRDRGLYEQFF. CDR3 sequence (DNA): TGTGCCAGCATCCTCCGGGACAGGGGGCTATATGAGCAGTTCTTC.

The rearrangement uses TRBV30 and TRBJ2-5; TRBD2 is a possible D gene (5 bases). Trimming took off 2 bases at V and 5 bases at J, with 18 bases between the two ends. CDR1 is GTSNPN, CDR2 SVGIG, per germline (reference sequence). The CDR3 totals 15 residues. CDR3 protein: CAWSTRDLISETQYF. DNA for the CDR3: TGTGCCTGGAGTACACGGGATCTTATATCCGAGACCCAGTACTTC. Variable domain in full (rest from reference TRBV30 and TRBJ2-5): SQTIHQWPATLVQPVGSPLSLECTVEGTSNPNLYWYRQAAGRGLQLLFYSVGIGQISSEVPQNLSASRPQDRQFILSSKKLLLSDSGFYLCAWSTRDLISETQYFGPGTRLLVL.

The chain recombines TRBV15 with TRBJ2-5, with D possibly TRBD2 on 6 matching bases. V was trimmed by 1 base and J by 5 bases, leaving 11 bases between them. CDR1 and CDR2 (germline): LNHNV, YYDKDF (reference sequence). The CDR3 consists of 14 residues. The CDR3 region has the DNA TGTGCCACCAGCAGAGTTCCCGGGAGCGAGACCCAGTACTTC. This sequence encodes CATSRVPGSETQYF.

The V and J genes are TRBV12-5 and TRBJ1-1, with D unclear. Trimming pared 0 bases from V and 8 bases from J, leaving 4 bases between. Germline CDR1 reads LGHNT; CDR2 reads FRNRAP. This CDR3 is 11 amino acids long. CDR3: CASGLVQEAFF. The CDR3 DNA sequence: TGTGCTAGTGGTTTGGTACAGGAAGCTTTCTTT.

J is TRBJ2-5 and V is TRBV20-1, with 9 bases that match TRBD2. The V gene end was trimmed by 1 base and the J gene end by 4 bases; junction bases not matched to a gene: 7. The CDR3 runs to 15 residues. In germline, CDR1 is DFQATT, CDR2 SNEGSKA (reference sequence). Here the CDR3 reads CSARGGGGAGETQYF. DNA of the CDR3: TGCAGTGCTAGAGGCGGCGGGGGGGCCGGAGAGACCCAGTACTTC.

This chain links TRBV20-1 with TRBJ1-1; a weak D match, TRBD1 (5 bases). Germline V gives CDR1 DFQATT, CDR2 SNEGSKA (reference sequence). The germline V and J ends were trimmed by 5 bases and 5 bases, with 15 bases remaining between them. CDR3 size: 13 residues. In DNA, the CDR3 is TGCAGTGCTGGGCCCCCGGGGGGAACTGAAGCTTTCTTT. This encodes CSAGPPGGTEAFF.

This chain joins TRBV30 and TRBJ2-4; TRBD2 matches 7 bases. Germline V gene sequence: CDR1 GTSNPN, CDR2 SVGIG (reference sequence). Germline trimming cut 4 bases from V and 6 bases from J; bases unmatched to any gene: 6. The CDR3 covers 13 residues. The CDR3 DNA follows: TGTGCCTGGACCTACAGCGGGGTAAACATTCAGTACTTC. Translating gives CAWTYSGVNIQYF.

The chain employs TRBV29-1 and TRBJ2-1; D gene unclear. Germline V gene sequence: CDR1 SQVTM, CDR2 ANQGSEA. The V and J ends lost 6 bases and 4 bases respectively, with 10 bases between them. The length of the CDR3 is 12 residues. The DNA of the CDR3 is TGCAGCGTGGACCGAATTTACAATGAGCAGTTCTTC. Translating gives CSVDRIYNEQFF.

The chain carries TRBV3-1 and TRBJ1-2, with D maybe TRBD1 (6 bases). CDR3 length: 18 residues. CDR1 LGHDT and CDR2 YNNKEL come from the germline V gene (reference sequence). V dropped 3 bases and J dropped 1 base, with 21 bases sitting between them. This chain's CDR3 is CASSHLDMSGTYNYGYTF. CDR3 sequence (DNA): TGTGCCAGCAGCCACCTTGATATGTCCGGGACATATAACTATGGCTACACCTTC. Full variable domain (rest looked up from reference TRBV3-1 and TRBJ1-2): DTAVSQTPKYLVTQMGNDKSIKCEQNLGHDTMYWYKQDSKKFLKIMFSYNNKELIINETVPNRFSPKSPDKAHLNLHINSLELGDSAVYFCASSHLDMSGTYNYGYTFGSGTRLTVV.

The rearrangement links TRBV7-9 to TRBJ1-1; D gene ambiguous. Trimming shortened V by 1 base and J by 1 base, and 19 bases separated the two germline ends. The germline CDR1 and CDR2 sequences are SEHNR and FQNEAQ (reference sequence). CDR3 length: 18 amino acids. The CDR3 reads CASSLGGGIGIANTEAFF. The CDR3 nucleotides are TGTGCCAGCAGCTTAGGCGGAGGGATCGGCATCGCGAACACTGAAGCTTTCTTT.

The genes are TRBV11-3 and TRBJ2-6; D is uncertain. Germline CDR1 is SGHNT and CDR2 is YENEEA. Trimming stripped 6 bases from V and 2 bases from J, with 5 bases between. The CDR3 length is 13 residues. The DNA of the CDR3 is TGTGCCAGCAGGGCGGCTGGGGCCAACGTCCTGACTTTC. As protein: CASRAAGANVLTF.

The chain employs TRBV11-2 and TRBJ1-4; D is undetermined. V lost 0 bases, J lost 3 bases, and 8 bases lay in between. CDR1 SGHAT and CDR2 FQNNGV come from the germline V gene. This CDR3 contains 15 residues. The CDR3 region is CASSLEGLANEKLFF. CDR3 nucleotide sequence: TGTGCCAGCAGCTTAGAAGGCTTAGCTAATGAAAAACTGTTTTTT.